This T cell receptor (beta chain) was documented in a study of blood T cell repertoires in COVID-19. This CDR3 region has 14 residues. V was trimmed by 3 bases and J by 9 bases, leaving 17 bases between them. Per germline, CDR1 GTSNPN and CDR2 SVGIG (reference sequence). Data came from immunoSEQ multiplex PCR; TCRdb stores just in-frame clones and leaves some out. This table holds about 75,000 clones, approximately 79% found once. The chain couples TRBV30 to TRBJ1-4, with D possibly being TRBD1 (6 bases). The TCR comes from a human donor with acute or convalescent COVID-19. The donor label of this sample is uncertain. The specimen was peripheral blood. CDR3 sequence (DNA): TGTGCCTGGAGCCCCGGACAGTGGGGGAAAAAACTGTTTTTT. This sequence encodes CAWSPGQWGKKLFF.